This TCR beta chain emerged from a study of blood T cell repertoires in COVID-19. V was shortened by 4 bases and J by 8 bases, with 14 bases between the two germline ends. The CDR3 has 14 residues. Germline CDR1 reads LNHDA; CDR2 reads SQIVND (reference sequence). Libraries were prepared by immunoSEQ multiplex PCR; TCRdb keeps only in-frame clonotypes and omits some of them. The data show 70,000 to 95,000 clones, with roughly nine tenths seen just once and approximately 2.6% held by the top ten. The sequenced sample was peripheral blood. This TCR was recovered from a man over 45 with COVID-19, enrolled during active disease. The chain recombines TRBV19 with TRBJ1-4, with D possibly being TRBD1 (5 bases). The CDR3 nucleotides are TGTGCCAGTAGTAATCCTCCCCAGGGCGAAAAACTGTTTTTT. It encodes CASSNPPQGEKLFF.